The 18 T cell receptor beta chains below come from one sample, sequenced in a study of long-term antiretroviral therapy in people with HIV. At the survey level, the v3.0 immunoSEQ assay was run. The repertoire was sequenced with immunoSEQ multiplex PCR; TCRdb's copy has only in-frame clones and lacks some. The data contain approximately 22,000 clones, 84% of them singletons. The specimen was unsorted PBMCs, collected 0.1 years before starting antiretroviral therapy. The receptors were gathered from a man younger than 35 with HIV.

The J gene is TRBJ2-3, the V gene TRBV6-6, with TRBD2 as a possible D gene (6 bases). The germline CDR1 and CDR2 sequences are MNHNY and SVGAGI (reference sequence). The V gene lost 6 bases and the J gene lost 4 bases, with 14 bases spanning the gap. This CDR3 spans 14 amino acids. This CDR3 is CASRKRALADTQYF. In DNA form, the CDR3 reads TGTGCCAGCAGGAAGCGGGCATTGGCAGATACGCAGTATTTT.

The chain links TRBV21-1 to TRBJ2-7; the D call TRBD2 from the table was never checked on the DNA. TRBV21-1 is classified as a pseudogene. The CDR3 loop spans 14 amino acids. Here the CDR3 reads CASSNFEGNYEQYF. The CDR3 DNA reads as TGTGCCAGCAGCAACTTTGAGGGAAACTACGAGCAGTACTTC.

The sample holds one count of this clone. V usage is TRBV6-5 and J usage is TRBJ2-1; TRBD1 agrees at 9 bases. V was pared by 2 bases and J by 8 bases, with 10 bases of the junction left unmatched. This CDR3 is built from 16 residues. The germline V gene has CDR1 MNHEY and CDR2 SVGAGI. For the CDR3, the DNA is TGTGCCAGCAGTTACGATTCGGGACAGGGAATATATGAGCAGTTCTTC. Its translation: CASSYDSGQGIYEQFF.

The chain has TRBV10-2 and TRBJ2-7; possible D gene TRBD1, 5 bases. Trimming removed 4 bases at V and 4 bases at J, with 11 bases between. Germline loops: CDR1 WSHSY, CDR2 SAAADI. The length of the CDR3 is 13 residues. This CDR3 reads CASSGGGRYEQYF. Written as DNA, the CDR3 is TGCGCCAGCAGTGGGGGCGGTCGTTACGAGCAGTACTTC.

The chain combines TRBV6-4 with TRBJ1-2, with 8 bases matching TRBD1. In germline, CDR1 is MRHNA, CDR2 SNTAGT. This CDR3 contains 18 residues. The ends lost 3 bases at V and 4 bases at J; junction bases unmatched: 16. The CDR3 sequence: CASSEITGTGGIGYGYTF. The CDR3 DNA follows: TGTGCCAGCAGTGAAATTACGGGCACAGGGGGGATAGGCTATGGCTACACCTTC.

This clone was observed a handful of times. This chain links TRBV20-1 with TRBJ1-2; possibly TRBD1 for D (5 bases). Germline V gene lookup returns CDR1 DFQATT and CDR2 SNEGSKA (reference sequence). The CDR3 runs to 11 residues. V dropped 8 bases and J dropped 5 bases, with 12 bases sitting between them. CDR3 residues: CSPGGTYGYTF. The CDR3 region has the DNA TGCAGTCCGGGGGGGACTTATGGCTACACCTTC.

The genes are TRBV28 and TRBJ2-7, with D perhaps TRBD1 or TRBD2 (5 bases each). This CDR3 is 13 amino acids long. The V end lost 2 bases, the J end lost 0 bases, and 5 bases lay between the germline ends. Per the germline V gene, CDR1 is MDHEN and CDR2 is SYDVKM. CDR3 nucleotides: TGTGCCAGCAGTTTAGGGGGCTCCTACGAGCAGTACTTC. It encodes CASSLGGSYEQYF.

The V and J genes are TRBV4-2 and TRBJ2-7; 10 bases are a match to TRBD2. The CDR3 has 13 residues. V lost 4 bases, J lost 5 bases, and 2 bases stayed unmatched. The germline gives CDR1 LGHNA, CDR2 YNFKEQ. DNA for the CDR3: TGTGCCAGCAGCCTAGGGACTAGCGACGAGCAGTACTTC. It translates to CASSLGTSDEQYF.

The genes are TRBV5-8 and TRBJ1-5; 9 nucleotides align to TRBD1. The CDR3 has 15 amino acids. With 0 bases clipped from V and 5 bases from J, the junction kept 3 bases outside the gene matches. Germline CDR1 SGHTS, CDR2 YDEGEE. This CDR3 reads CASSLVRTGDQPQHF. DNA for the CDR3: TGTGCCAGCAGCTTGGTTCGGACAGGGGATCAGCCCCAGCATTTT.

The rearrangement uses TRBV5-1 and TRBJ2-7; 13 nucleotides line up with TRBD2. CDR1 is SGHRS and CDR2 is YFSETQ in the germline V gene. This CDR3 is 16 amino acids long. V lost 4 bases and J lost 4; bases outside the gene matches: 8. The CDR3 loop is CASSAGLAGDFYEQYF. CDR3 bases: TGCGCCAGCAGCGCCGGACTAGCGGGGGACTTTTACGAGCAGTACTTC.

The chain joins TRBV9 to TRBJ1-2, with 8 bases fitting TRBD1. CDR1 and CDR2 (germline): SGDLS, YYNGEE. The ends lost 2 bases at V and 1 base at J; junction bases unmatched: 4. The CDR3 is 15 amino acids. The CDR3 sequence: CASSVTGDFNYGYTF. CDR3 sequence (DNA): TGTGCCAGCAGCGTGACAGGGGATTTTAACTATGGCTACACCTTC.

This sequence joins TRBV2 and TRBJ2-2, with 8 bases lining up with TRBD1. CDR3 length: 16 amino acids. The J segment lost 7 bases and the V segment lost 4 bases, leaving 11 bases of the junction unmatched. Germline assignment: CDR1 SNHLY and CDR2 FYNNEI. As DNA, the CDR3 is TGTGCCAGCAGTGCAACAGGGGGTCGGTTGGGCGGGGAGCTGTTTTTT. Protein: CASSATGGRLGGELFF.

This clone was picked up a small number of times. V is TRBV4-2 and J is TRBJ2-1, with D tentatively TRBD1 or TRBD2 (6 bases each). Germline assignment: CDR1 LGHNA and CDR2 YNFKEQ. The ends were cut back, 0 bases at V and 5 bases at J, with 14 bases in the middle. This CDR3 comprises 16 residues. CDR3 DNA: TGTGCCAGCAGCCAAGAAGGGGGGATACGAAACAATGAGCAGTTCTTC. It encodes CASSQEGGIRNNEQFF.

This chain links TRBV7-8 with TRBJ2-3; perhaps TRBD2 as D (5 bases). Germline assignment: CDR1 SGHVS and CDR2 FQNEAQ. V gave up 6 bases and J gave up 2 bases, with 12 bases separating them. The length of the CDR3 is 14 residues. The CDR3 reads CASRLWTVTDTQYF. The CDR3 DNA is TGTGCCAGCAGACTTTGGACTGTCACAGATACGCAGTATTTT.

J is TRBJ2-7 and V is TRBV15; D gene ambiguous. Germline CDR1 reads LNHNV; CDR2 reads YYDKDF (reference sequence). V lost 3 bases, J lost 5 bases, and 14 bases lay in between. The CDR3 length is 14 residues. CDR3 nucleotides: TGTGCCACCAGCAGTAGGTATTCTTTCCACGAGCAGTACTTC. This encodes CATSSRYSFHEQYF.

The chain uses TRBV7-2 and TRBJ2-2, with 9 bases lining up with TRBD2. Trimming cost V 6 bases and J 6 bases; bases outside gene matches: 8. Germline lookup yields CDR1 SGHTA and CDR2 FQGNSA. The CDR3 is 15 amino acids. The CDR3 coding sequence is TGTGCCAGCAGAAAAGAAGCGGGAGGCTCCGGGGAGCTGTTTTTT. It is translated as CASRKEAGGSGELFF.

The genes are TRBV9 and TRBJ2-7; TRBD1 matches 7 bases. The CDR3 is 13 residues long. Losses at the gene ends were 0 bases for V and 5 bases for J; bases not matched to a gene: 2. Germline CDR1 SGDLS, CDR2 YYNGEE. CDR3 sequence reads: CASSVGQGDEQYF. In nucleotides, the CDR3 is TGTGCCAGCAGCGTAGGACAGGGCGACGAGCAGTACTTC.

This clone ranks as large (0.1 to 1%). V and J are TRBV30 and TRBJ1-3; D is unresolved. The germline V gene encodes CDR1 GTSNPN and CDR2 SVGIG (reference sequence). The CDR3 is 12 residues long. Trimming pared 2 bases from V and 7 bases from J, leaving 9 bases between. The CDR3 loop reads CAWSWGYNTIYF. The CDR3, as DNA: TGTGCCTGGAGTTGGGGTTACAACACCATATATTTT. The entire variable domain, with the rest obtained from reference TRBV30 and TRBJ1-3, is as follows: SQTIHQWPATLVQPVGSPLSLECTVEGTSNPNLYWYRQAAGRGLQLLFYSVGIGQISSEVPQNLSASRPQDRQFILSSKKLLLSDSGFYLCAWSWGYNTIYFGEGSWLTVV.